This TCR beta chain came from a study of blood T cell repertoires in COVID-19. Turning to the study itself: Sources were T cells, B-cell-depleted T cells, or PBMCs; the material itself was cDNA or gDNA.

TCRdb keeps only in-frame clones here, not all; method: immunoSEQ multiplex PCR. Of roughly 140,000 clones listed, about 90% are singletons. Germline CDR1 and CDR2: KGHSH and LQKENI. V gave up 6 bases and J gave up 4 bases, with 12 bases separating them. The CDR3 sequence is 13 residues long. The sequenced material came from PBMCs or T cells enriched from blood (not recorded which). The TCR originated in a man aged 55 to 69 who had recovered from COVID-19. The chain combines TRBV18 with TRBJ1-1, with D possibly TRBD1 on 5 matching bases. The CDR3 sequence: CASSNGGITEAFF. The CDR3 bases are TGTGCCAGCTCGAACGGGGGAATCACTGAAGCTTTCTTT.